Each of the 8 T cell receptor beta chains below was sequenced from the same sample in a study of blood T cell repertoires in COVID-19. TCRdb's copy holds only in-frame clones and misses some; the assay was immunoSEQ multiplex PCR. The sample includes approximately 220,000 clones, approximately 84% seen only once; the top ten take approximately 2.5%. Material: peripheral blood. The source is a woman aged 55-70 years with acute or convalescent COVID-19.

This clone was counted between two and nine times. This chain links TRBV4-1 with TRBJ1-6, with D possibly matching TRBD1 (6 bases). The V and J ends lost 1 base and 6 bases respectively, with 10 bases between them. The CDR3 totals 15 residues. Germline assignment: CDR1 MGHRA and CDR2 YSYEKL. The CDR3 nucleotides are TGCGCCAGCAGCCAAGTTCCGGACAGTAATTCACCCCTCCACTTT. It translates to CASSQVPDSNSPLHF.

V usage is TRBV7-2 and J usage is TRBJ1-5, with 10 bases that match TRBD1. This CDR3 is built from 17 residues. Germline CDR1 and CDR2: SGHTA and FQGNSA. V shed 5 bases and J 2 bases; nucleotides not matched to a gene: 9. DNA for the CDR3: TGTGCCAGCAGCCCGCTCACCGGGACAGGGGGCAATCAGCCCCAGCATTTT. Protein sequence: CASSPLTGTGGNQPQHF.

The chain carries TRBV6-8 and TRBJ2-5, with D unresolved. Trimming removed 6 bases from V and 2 bases from J, with 13 bases in between. From germline, CDR1 is MNHGY and CDR2 SAAAGT. The CDR3 covers 14 residues. For the CDR3, the DNA is TGTGCCAGCAGGGTACTACTCCCTCAAGAGACCCAGTACTTC. Translating it yields CASRVLLPQETQYF.

V is TRBV30 and J is TRBJ1-1; D is possibly TRBD1 (6 bases). Germline loops: CDR1 GTSNPN, CDR2 SVGIG (reference sequence). V lost 0 bases and J 6 bases, leaving 11 bases between the germline ends. The CDR3 runs to 13 residues. The CDR3: CAWSVGGRAEAFF. The CDR3 DNA reads as TGTGCCTGGAGTGTGGGGGGGCGGGCTGAAGCTTTCTTT.

The chain links TRBV5-6 to TRBJ2-3; possible D gene TRBD2, 5 bases. Per germline, CDR1 SGHDT and CDR2 YYEEEE. CDR3 length: 13 residues. Trimming cost V 7 bases and J 3 bases, with 12 bases left between them. Here the CDR3 DNA reads TGTGCCAGCGGACTCTCTCAAACAGATACGCAGTATTTT. It translates to CASGLSQTDTQYF.

The rearrangement links TRBV30 to TRBJ1-6; a weak D match, TRBD1 (5 bases). V dropped 7 bases and J dropped 3 bases, with 16 bases sitting between them. This CDR3 is 15 amino acids long. The germline V gene has CDR1 GTSNPN and CDR2 SVGIG (reference sequence). CDR3 DNA: TGTGCCTCCCGCAGGGAGGGTTTCTATAATTCACCCCTCCACTTT. Translated: CASRREGFYNSPLHF.

The chain joins TRBV27 to TRBJ2-2; D gene unclear. The V gene lost 2 bases and the J gene lost 7 bases, with 17 bases spanning the gap. This CDR3 contains 16 residues. Germline V gives CDR1 MNHEY, CDR2 SMNVEV (reference sequence). CDR3 sequence reads: CASSLSLAAPGGELFF. The DNA for the CDR3 is TGTGCCAGCAGTTTAAGTTTGGCTGCCCCTGGCGGGGAGCTGTTTTTT.

This clone was seen only once. The chain couples TRBV18 to TRBJ1-1, with 8 bases fitting TRBD1. Trimming at V came to 2 bases and at J to 11 bases, leaving 13 bases not matched to a gene. This CDR3 has 15 residues. Germline values: CDR1 KGHSH, CDR2 LQKENI. CDR3 DNA sequence: TGTGCCAGCTCACCAAAGGTTAGGACAGGGTCATCGGCTTTCTTT. Its protein product is CASSPKVRTGSSAFF.